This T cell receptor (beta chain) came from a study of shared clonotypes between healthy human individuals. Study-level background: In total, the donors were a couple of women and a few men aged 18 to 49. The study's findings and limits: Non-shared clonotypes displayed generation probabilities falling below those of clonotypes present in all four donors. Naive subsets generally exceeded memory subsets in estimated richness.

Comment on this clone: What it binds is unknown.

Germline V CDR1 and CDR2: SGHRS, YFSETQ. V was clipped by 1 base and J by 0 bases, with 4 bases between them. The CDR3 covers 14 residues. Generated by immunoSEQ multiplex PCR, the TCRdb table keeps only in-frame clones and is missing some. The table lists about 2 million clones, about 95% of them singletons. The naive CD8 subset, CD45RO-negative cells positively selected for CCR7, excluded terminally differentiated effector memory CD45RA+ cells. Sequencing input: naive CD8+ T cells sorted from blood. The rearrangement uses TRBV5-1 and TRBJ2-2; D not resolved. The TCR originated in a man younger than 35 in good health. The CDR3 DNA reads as TGCGCCAGCAGCTTGATCACGAACACCGGGGAGCTGTTTTTT. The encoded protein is CASSLITNTGELFF.